The 24 T cell receptor beta chains below were found in one sample sequenced in a study of spatial heterogeneity in lung cancer. Study outcomes and limitations: Mutation tallies in tumors tracked expanded intratumoral alpha and beta TCR counts.

TCRdb processed the 5' RACE reads anew with MiXCR; each CDR3 protein has one entry. The table shows 9,500 to 12,000 distinct CDR3 sequences, with about 8.4% occurring only once. No antigen has been assigned to these receptors. Regarding time point: sample taken at primary tumor resection. The material sequenced was lung tumor tissue, taken at surgery. The origin of the receptors is a female donor with early-stage non-small cell lung cancer.

This clonotype occurred many times. The size of this beta chain means little, since it is a stray read in a library made for alpha chains. The V call is TRBV20-1, the J call TRBJ1-6, with D uncertain. The CDR3 has 15 amino acids. Germline loops: CDR1 DFQATT, CDR2 SNEGSKA (reference sequence). Between the trimmed V and J ends, which lost 6 bases and 7 bases, there was a span of 19 bases. This CDR3 is CSAARAETRNSPLHF. The CDR3 nucleotides are TGCAGTGCCGCGAGGGCGGAGACGAGGAATTCACCCCTCCACTTT.

Concerning this clonotype: The size of this beta chain means little, since it is a stray read in a library made for alpha chains. The V call is TRBV5-1, the J call TRBJ1-2; D gene ambiguous. The V gene lost 0 bases and the J gene lost 8 bases, with 14 bases spanning the gap. This CDR3 spans 14 amino acids. Germline V gene data show CDR1 as SGHRS and CDR2 as YFSETQ. The CDR3 DNA follows: TGCGCCAGCAGCTTGGCCTTAGGCGAGGACGGCTACACCTTC. Amino acids: CASSLALGEDGYTF.

This clonotype was observed many times. This beta chain is an unintended read in a library built for alpha chains; its size means little. The chain combines TRBV20-1 with TRBJ2-2; no firm D call. V lost 6 bases and J 6 bases, leaving 17 bases between the germline ends. This CDR3 has 14 residues. Looked up from germline, CDR1 is DFQATT and CDR2 is SNEGSKA (reference sequence). The CDR3 nucleotides read TGCAGTGCCATCCGAGACTCCTTTGCCGGGGAGCTGTTTTTT. The encoded protein is CSAIRDSFAGELFF.

Worth noting for this clonotype: Because the library targeted alpha chains, this beta chain is an off-target read whose size means little. CDR3 loop: CASSIGGAYYGYTF. The CDR3 DNA sequence: TGTGCCAGTAGTATAGGCGGGGCATACTATGGCTACACCTTC. The rearrangement uses TRBV19 and TRBJ1-2; a weak D match, TRBD1 (5 bases). V lost 1 base and J lost 3, with 9 bases in between. The CDR3 spans 14 residues. The germline V gene has CDR1 LNHDA and CDR2 SQIVND (reference sequence).

This clonotype was seen a handful of times. The library was prepared for alpha chains; this beta chain is a stray read, so its frequency means little. The rearrangement uses TRBV20-1 and TRBJ2-5, with TRBD2 matching over 9 bases. Unmatched junction bases numbered 8, after V lost 1 base and J lost 5 bases. CDR1 DFQATT and CDR2 SNEGSKA come from the germline V gene (reference sequence). The CDR3 covers 15 residues. CDR3 in amino acids: CSARGSAGGRETQYF. The CDR3, as DNA: TGCAGTGCTAGAGGCTCTGCGGGGGGGCGGGAGACCCAGTACTTC.

This clonotype was counted ten times or more. Because the library targeted alpha chains, this beta chain is an off-target read whose size means little. The chain employs TRBV20-1 and TRBJ2-1; 10 bases are shared with TRBD1. The CDR3 loop spans 14 amino acids. With 3 bases clipped from V and 4 bases from J, the junction kept 3 bases outside the gene matches. Germline CDR1 and CDR2: DFQATT and SNEGSKA (reference sequence). The CDR3 nucleotides are TGCAGTGCTAGTCGGACAGGGGGTTACAATGAGCAGTTCTTC. It is translated as CSASRTGGYNEQFF.

This clonotype appeared a few times. This beta chain slipped into a library made for alpha chains as a stray read, so its size is not meaningful. This chain uses TRBV4-1 with TRBJ2-3, with TRBD1 identical over 8 bases. With 4 bases clipped from V and 1 base from J, the junction kept 7 bases outside the gene matches. This CDR3 region has 16 residues. In germline, CDR1 is MGHRA, CDR2 YSYEKL. The CDR3 loop is CASSRPPGQGTDTQYF. CDR3 bases: TGCGCCAGCAGCCGCCCACCGGGACAGGGCACAGATACGCAGTATTTT.

Many counts were recorded for this clonotype. This beta chain is a stray sequence in a library constructed for alpha chains; its clone size is not meaningful. The rearrangement links TRBV12-3 or TRBV12-4 to TRBJ2-3; D gene uncertain. The CDR3 is 13 residues long. V was clipped by 7 bases and J by 0 bases, with 8 bases between them. CDR3 protein: CASNHQSTDTQYF. CDR3 DNA: TGTGCCAGCAATCACCAGAGCACAGATACGCAGTATTTT.

Of note for this clonotype: Little can be read into the size of this beta chain, an off-target read in a library designed for alpha chains. J is TRBJ1-2 and V is TRBV12-3 or TRBV12-4; possible D gene TRBD1, 6 bases. The CDR3 consists of 12 residues. The V end lost 5 bases, the J end lost 7 bases, and 11 bases lay between the germline ends. The CDR3 nucleotides are TGTGCCAGCAGTAGGACAGCCCCTGGCTACACCTTC. Translation: CASSRTAPGYTF.

There are many counts of this clonotype. This beta chain turned up in a library designed for alpha chains; as an off-target read, its abundance says little. V usage is TRBV28 and J usage is TRBJ2-7; D is perhaps TRBD1 (5 bases). Trimming shortened V by 8 bases and J by 0 bases, and 11 bases separated the two germline ends. The length of the CDR3 is 13 residues. The V gene's germline CDR1 is MDHEN and CDR2 SYDVKM. The DNA for the CDR3 is TGTGCCAGCCGACAGTACAGCTCCTACGAGCAGTACTTC. As protein: CASRQYSSYEQYF.

In its sample, this clonotype was seen many times. Little can be read into the size of this beta chain, an off-target read in a library designed for alpha chains. The CDR3 bases are TGCAGTGCCCATAGGGGACAGGTTGATCGCGAGCAGTACTTC. It translates to CSAHRGQVDREQYF. The chain joins TRBV20-1 to TRBJ2-7, with 8 bases lining up with TRBD1. With V trimmed by 6 bases and J by 6 bases, 13 bases remained unmatched. The length of the CDR3 is 14 residues. The germline V gene has CDR1 DFQATT and CDR2 SNEGSKA (reference sequence).

Many counts were recorded for this clonotype. The library was built for alpha chains, so this beta chain is an off-target read and its size means little. The chain has TRBV28 and TRBJ2-3; 8 bases map to TRBD2. The CDR3 consists of 16 residues. The V segment lost 5 bases and the J segment 2 bases; nucleotides outside the gene matches: 9. Germline V gene lookup returns CDR1 MDHEN and CDR2 SYDVKM. Written as DNA, the CDR3 is TGTGCCAGCAGTCTTCTTAGCGGGGCGAACACAGATACGCAGTATTTT. Translating it yields CASSLLSGANTDTQYF.

This clonotype was seen more than once but under ten times. For a library built for alpha chains, this beta chain is a stray read; little rests on its size. The chain links TRBV30 to TRBJ1-6; 9 bases are shared with TRBD1. The germline CDR1 and CDR2 sequences are GTSNPN and SVGIG (reference sequence). This CDR3 has 14 amino acids. V was clipped by 2 bases and J by 7 bases; unmatched bases: 3. The DNA of the CDR3 is TGTGCCTGGAGTATCGGACAGGGGAATTCACCCCTCCACTTT. It codes for CAWSIGQGNSPLHF.

This clonotype qualifies as medium-sized. Since it is a stray read in a library aimed at alpha chains, this beta chain has a size that is not meaningful. V gene TRBV4-1 combines with J gene TRBJ2-7; the D is unclear. Germline V gene sequence: CDR1 MGHRA, CDR2 YSYEKL. Trimming took 8 bases from V and 1 from J, leaving 3 bases between them. The length of the CDR3 is 10 residues. CDR3 DNA: TGCGCCAGCGGGTCCTACGAGCAGTACTTC. Translation gives CASGSYEQYF.

This clonotype has ten or more counts. Since the library was made to target alpha chains, this beta chain is a stray read and its abundance is not meaningful. The chain's CDR3 is CASRALAGSYNEQFF. The CDR3 bases are TGCGCCAGCAGAGCCCTAGCGGGGTCCTACAATGAGCAGTTCTTC. The chain has TRBV5-1 and TRBJ2-1; 9 positions agree with TRBD2. CDR3 length: 15 amino acids. Unmatched junction bases numbered 4, after V lost 5 bases and J lost 1 base. The germline CDR1 and CDR2 sequences are SGHRS and YFSETQ.

This clonotype has ten or more counts. For a library built for alpha chains, this beta chain is a stray read; little rests on its size. This rearrangement joins TRBV3-1 to TRBJ2-7; the D is unclear. Germline CDR1 LGHDT, CDR2 YNNKEL (reference sequence). CDR3 length: 12 residues. Trimming left V 1 base short and J 2 bases short, with 3 bases between. Here the CDR3 DNA reads TGTGCCAGCAGCCAAGCAACCTACGAGCAGTACTTC. Its translation is CASSQATYEQYF.

This clonotype is deemed medium-sized (0.01 to 0.1%). This beta chain lies outside the target of a library built for alpha chains; its clone size means little. The chain combines TRBV6-2 or TRBV6-3 with TRBJ1-1; 7 positions agree with TRBD1. J gave up 1 base and V 2 bases, and 4 bases lay outside the gene matches. The CDR3 consists of 15 residues. From germline, CDR1 is MNHEY and CDR2 SVGEGT. CDR3 in amino acids: CASSYDGTANTEAFF. The CDR3 nucleotides are TGTGCCAGCAGTTACGATGGGACAGCGAACACTGAAGCTTTCTTT.

This clonotype showed up many times. Because this beta chain is a stray read in a library intended to capture alpha chains, its abundance should not be given much weight. J is TRBJ2-1 and V is TRBV7-2; D is possibly TRBD1 or TRBD2 (5 bases each). CDR1 is SGHTA and CDR2 is FQGNSA in the germline V gene. The CDR3 contains 14 residues. V was clipped by 5 bases and J by 7 bases, with 15 bases between them. CDR3 in DNA: TGTGCCAGCAGCCGACCGGGACCAGGGAATGAGCAGTTCTTC. Amino acid sequence: CASSRPGPGNEQFF.

For this clonotype: A library made for alpha chains picked up this beta chain off target, so its size means little. The rearrangement uses TRBV10-3 and TRBJ2-1, with D perhaps matching TRBD1 (5 bases). Per germline, CDR1 ENHRY and CDR2 SYGVKD. The CDR3 is 15 amino acids. Trimming pared 4 bases from V and 0 bases from J, leaving 10 bases between. The CDR3 loop reads CAISGGDSSYNEQFF. The CDR3 nucleotides are TGTGCCATCAGTGGAGGCGACAGCTCCTACAATGAGCAGTTCTTC.

This clonotype occurred a few times. Being off target in a library aimed at alpha chains, this beta chain has a size of little meaning. The chain couples TRBV27 to TRBJ2-7, with 7 positions matching TRBD2. The CDR3 runs to 13 residues. CDR1 is MNHEY and CDR2 is SMNVEV in the germline V gene (reference sequence). The ends lost 0 bases at V and 5 bases at J; junction bases unmatched: 1. The CDR3 coding sequence is TGTGCCAGCAGTTTATCTCGGGGGGACGAGCAGTACTTC. It yields the protein CASSLSRGDEQYF.

This clonotype is medium-sized (0.01 to 0.1%) by share. Being off target in a library aimed at alpha chains, this beta chain has a size of little meaning. The chain couples TRBV7-2 to TRBJ2-5; 7 bases are a match to TRBD2. V lost 5 bases and J lost 0; bases outside the gene matches: 12. Germline V CDR1 and CDR2: SGHTA, FQGNSA. The CDR3 contains 17 residues. CDR3 sequence: CASSRAGGGGDQETQYF. For the CDR3, the DNA is TGTGCCAGCAGCCGCGCGGGTGGCGGGGGAGACCAAGAGACCCAGTACTTC.

This clonotype counts as medium-sized. A library prepared for alpha chains yielded this beta chain as an off-target read; its size is of little meaning. The chain recombines TRBV7-2 with TRBJ1-5, with 7 bases lining up with TRBD1. CDR3 length equals 14 residues. The V segment lost 3 bases and the J segment 8 bases; nucleotides outside the gene matches: 7. Germline-derived CDR1 and CDR2 are SGHTA and FQGNSA. The DNA for the CDR3 is TGTGCCAGCAGCTTCAACAGGGGTAAAGAGCCCCAGCATTTT. This translates into CASSFNRGKEPQHF.

This clonotype is medium-sized within its sample. Since it is a stray read in a library aimed at alpha chains, this beta chain has a size that is not meaningful. V usage is TRBV11-2 and J usage is TRBJ1-1; D is perhaps TRBD1 (5 bases). The CDR3 contains 17 residues. Germline V gene data show CDR1 as SGHAT and CDR2 as FQNNGV. Trimming took 2 bases from V and 1 from J, leaving 17 bases between them. CDR3 nucleotides: TGTGCCAGCAGCTTACAGGGATCCTCAGTATCGAACACTGAAGCTTTCTTT. It codes for CASSLQGSSVSNTEAFF.

Remarks on this clonotype: A read error may be the cause here, since a much bigger clone is one base away. Within a library made for alpha chains, this beta chain is off target, and its count is uninformative. The V call is TRBV4-2, the J call TRBJ2-1, with D possibly TRBD2 on 5 matching bases. From germline, CDR1 is LGHNA and CDR2 YNFKEQ. The CDR3 extends over 15 amino acids. Trimming pared 1 base from V and 8 bases from J, leaving 15 bases between. The DNA of the CDR3 is TGTGCCAGCAGCCAAGCGGCGATACGGGATTATGAGCAGTTCTTC. It codes for CASSQAAIRDYEQFF.